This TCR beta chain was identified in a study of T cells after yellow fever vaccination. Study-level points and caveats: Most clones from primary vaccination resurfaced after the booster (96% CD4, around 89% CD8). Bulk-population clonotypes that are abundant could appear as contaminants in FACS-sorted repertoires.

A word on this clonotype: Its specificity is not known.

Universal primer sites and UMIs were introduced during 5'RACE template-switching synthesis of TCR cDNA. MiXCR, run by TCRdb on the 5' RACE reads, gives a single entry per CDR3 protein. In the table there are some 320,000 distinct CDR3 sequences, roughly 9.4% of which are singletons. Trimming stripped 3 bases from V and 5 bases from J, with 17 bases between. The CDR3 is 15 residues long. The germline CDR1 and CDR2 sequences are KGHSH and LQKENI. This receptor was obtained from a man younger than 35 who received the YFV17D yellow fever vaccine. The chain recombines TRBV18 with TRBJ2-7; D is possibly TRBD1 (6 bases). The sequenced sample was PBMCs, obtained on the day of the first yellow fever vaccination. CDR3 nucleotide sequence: TGTGCCAGCTCACCGAACCCAGGGGCTGTAGACGAGCAGTACGTC. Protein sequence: CASSPNPGAVDEQYV.